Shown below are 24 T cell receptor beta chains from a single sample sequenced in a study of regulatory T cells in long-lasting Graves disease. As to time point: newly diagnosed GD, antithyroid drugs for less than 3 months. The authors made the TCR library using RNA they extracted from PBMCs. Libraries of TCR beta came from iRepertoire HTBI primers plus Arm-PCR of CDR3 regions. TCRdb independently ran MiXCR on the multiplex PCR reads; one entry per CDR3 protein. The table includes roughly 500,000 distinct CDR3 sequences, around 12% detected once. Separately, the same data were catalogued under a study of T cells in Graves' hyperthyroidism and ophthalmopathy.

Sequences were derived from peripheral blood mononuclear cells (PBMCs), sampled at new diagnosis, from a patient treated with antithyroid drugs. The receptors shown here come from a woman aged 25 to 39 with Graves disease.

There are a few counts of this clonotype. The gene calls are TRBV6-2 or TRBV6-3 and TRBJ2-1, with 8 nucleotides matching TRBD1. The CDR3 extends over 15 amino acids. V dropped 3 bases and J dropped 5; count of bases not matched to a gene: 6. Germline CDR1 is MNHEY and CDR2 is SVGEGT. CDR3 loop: CASSYTGDRHNEQFF. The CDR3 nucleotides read TGTGCCAGCAGTTATACAGGGGACAGGCACAATGAGCAGTTCTTC.

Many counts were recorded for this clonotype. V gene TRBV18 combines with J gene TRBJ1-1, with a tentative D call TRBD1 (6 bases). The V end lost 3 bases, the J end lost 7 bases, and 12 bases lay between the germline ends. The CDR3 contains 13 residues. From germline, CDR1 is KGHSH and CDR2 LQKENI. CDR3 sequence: CASSPGQFNEAFF. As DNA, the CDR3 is TGTGCCAGCTCACCCGGACAGTTCAATGAAGCTTTCTTT. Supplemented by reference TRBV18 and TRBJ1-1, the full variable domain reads NAGVMQNPRHLVRRRGQEARLRCSPMKGHSHVYWYRQLPEEGLKFMVYLQKENIIDESGMPKERFSAEFPKEGPSILRIQQVVRGDSAAYFCASSPGQFNEAFFGQGTRLTVV.

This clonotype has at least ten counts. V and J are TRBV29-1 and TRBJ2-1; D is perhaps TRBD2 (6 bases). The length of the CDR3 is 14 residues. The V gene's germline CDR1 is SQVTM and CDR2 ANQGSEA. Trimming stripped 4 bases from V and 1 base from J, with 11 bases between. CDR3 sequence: CSVGLASSYNEQFF. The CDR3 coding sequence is TGCAGCGTTGGCCTAGCGAGTTCCTACAATGAGCAGTTCTTC.

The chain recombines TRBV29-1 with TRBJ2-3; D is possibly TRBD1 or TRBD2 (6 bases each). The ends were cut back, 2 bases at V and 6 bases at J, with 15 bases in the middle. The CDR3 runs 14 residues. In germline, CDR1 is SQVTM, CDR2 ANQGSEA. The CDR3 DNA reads TGCAGCGTTGAAAGGGACACCGGAGGGGATACGCAGTATTTT. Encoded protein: CSVERDTGGDTQYF.

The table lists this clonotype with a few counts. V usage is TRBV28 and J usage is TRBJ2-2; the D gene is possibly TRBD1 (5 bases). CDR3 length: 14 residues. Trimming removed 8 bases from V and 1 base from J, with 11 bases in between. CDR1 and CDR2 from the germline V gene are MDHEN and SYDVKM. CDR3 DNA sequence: TGTGCCAGCGGGGCGGAGATGAACACCGGGGAGCTGTTTTTT. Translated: CASGAEMNTGELFF.

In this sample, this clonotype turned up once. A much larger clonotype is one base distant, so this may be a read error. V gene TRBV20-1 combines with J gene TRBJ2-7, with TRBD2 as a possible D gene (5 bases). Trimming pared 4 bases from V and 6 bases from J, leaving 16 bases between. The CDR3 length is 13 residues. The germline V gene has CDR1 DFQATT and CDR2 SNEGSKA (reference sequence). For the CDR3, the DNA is TGCAGTGCTACAGGAGCTAGCAGTCTCGAGCAGTACTTC. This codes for CSATGASSLEQYF.

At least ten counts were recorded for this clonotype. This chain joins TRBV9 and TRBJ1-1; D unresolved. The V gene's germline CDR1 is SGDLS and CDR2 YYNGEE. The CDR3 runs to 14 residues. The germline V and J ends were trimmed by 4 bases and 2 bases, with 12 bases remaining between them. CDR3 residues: CASSPGGANTEAFF. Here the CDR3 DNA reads TGTGCCAGCAGCCCCGGAGGAGCTAACACTGAAGCTTTCTTT.

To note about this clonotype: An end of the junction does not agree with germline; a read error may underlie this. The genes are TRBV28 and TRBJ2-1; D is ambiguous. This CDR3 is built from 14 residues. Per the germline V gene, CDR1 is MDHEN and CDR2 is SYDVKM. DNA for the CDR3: TGTGCCAGCAGTACCCTAGGTGGAGACAATGAGCAGCTCTTC. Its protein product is CASSTLGGDNEQLF.

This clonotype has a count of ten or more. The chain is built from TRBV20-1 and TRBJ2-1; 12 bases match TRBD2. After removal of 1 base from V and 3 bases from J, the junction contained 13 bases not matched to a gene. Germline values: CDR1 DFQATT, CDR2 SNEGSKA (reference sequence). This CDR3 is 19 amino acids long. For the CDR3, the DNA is TGCAGTGCTAGAGGGGATTCTAGCGGGAGGGCCGAAAGCTACAATGAGCAGTTCTTC. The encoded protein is CSARGDSSGRAESYNEQFF.

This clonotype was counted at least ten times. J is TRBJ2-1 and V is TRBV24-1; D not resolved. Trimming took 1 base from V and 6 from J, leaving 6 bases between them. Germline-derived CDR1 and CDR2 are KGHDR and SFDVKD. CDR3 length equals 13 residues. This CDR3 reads CATSDFSRNEQFF. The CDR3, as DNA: TGTGCCACCAGTGATTTTAGTCGCAATGAGCAGTTCTTC.

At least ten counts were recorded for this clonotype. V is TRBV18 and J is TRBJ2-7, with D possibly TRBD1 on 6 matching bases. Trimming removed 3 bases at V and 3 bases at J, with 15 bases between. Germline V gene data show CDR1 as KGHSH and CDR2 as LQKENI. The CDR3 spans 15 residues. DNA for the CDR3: TGTGCCAGCTCACCGACAGGTGACGATTACTACGAGCAGTACTTC. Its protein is CASSPTGDDYYEQYF.

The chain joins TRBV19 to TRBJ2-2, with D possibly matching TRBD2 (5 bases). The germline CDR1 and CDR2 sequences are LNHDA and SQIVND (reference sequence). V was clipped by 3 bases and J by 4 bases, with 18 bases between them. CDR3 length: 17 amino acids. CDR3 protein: CASSIDTRGYSTGELFF. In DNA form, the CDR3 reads TGTGCCAGTAGTATCGATACTAGAGGTTATAGCACCGGGGAGCTGTTTTTT.

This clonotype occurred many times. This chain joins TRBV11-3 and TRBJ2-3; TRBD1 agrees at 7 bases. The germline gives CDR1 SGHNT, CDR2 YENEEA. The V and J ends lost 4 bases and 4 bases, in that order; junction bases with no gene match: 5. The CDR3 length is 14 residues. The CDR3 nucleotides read TGTGCCAGCAGCTCCTGGGACAGCTCAGATACGCAGTATTTT. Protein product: CASSSWDSSDTQYF.

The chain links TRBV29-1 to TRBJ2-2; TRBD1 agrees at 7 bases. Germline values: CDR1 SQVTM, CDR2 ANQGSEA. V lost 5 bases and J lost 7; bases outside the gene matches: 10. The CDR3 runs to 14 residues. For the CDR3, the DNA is TGCAGCGTTTACGGGGACAGCTCTGGCGGGGAGCTGTTTTTT. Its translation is CSVYGDSSGGELFF.

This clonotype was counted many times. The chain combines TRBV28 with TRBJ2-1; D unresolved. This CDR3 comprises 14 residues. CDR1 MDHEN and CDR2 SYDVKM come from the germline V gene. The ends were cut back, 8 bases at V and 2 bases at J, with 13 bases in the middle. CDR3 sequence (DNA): TGTGCCAGCTCTACCAGGTACGCCTACAATGAGCAGTTCTTC. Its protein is CASSTRYAYNEQFF.

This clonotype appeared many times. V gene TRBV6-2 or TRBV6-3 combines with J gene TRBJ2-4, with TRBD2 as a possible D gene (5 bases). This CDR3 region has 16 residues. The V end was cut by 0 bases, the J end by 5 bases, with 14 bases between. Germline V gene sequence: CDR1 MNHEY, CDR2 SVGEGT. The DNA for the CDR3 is TGTGCCAGCAGTTACTCGAGGGAGACACTCGAAAACATTCAGTACTTC. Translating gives CASSYSRETLENIQYF.

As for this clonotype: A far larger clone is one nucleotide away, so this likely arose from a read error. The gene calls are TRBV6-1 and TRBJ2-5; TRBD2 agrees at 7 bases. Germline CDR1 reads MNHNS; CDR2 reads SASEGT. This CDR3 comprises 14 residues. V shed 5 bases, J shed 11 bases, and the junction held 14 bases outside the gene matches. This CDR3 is CASSPRETYNEQYF. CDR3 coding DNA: TGTGCCAGCAGTCCGCGGGAGACCTACAATGAGCAGTACTTC.

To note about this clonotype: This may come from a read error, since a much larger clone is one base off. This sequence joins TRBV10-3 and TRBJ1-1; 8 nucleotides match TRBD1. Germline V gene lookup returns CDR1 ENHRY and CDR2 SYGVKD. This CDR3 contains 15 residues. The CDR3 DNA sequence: TGTGCCACCAGTGAGCCGGGGACAGGGAACACTGAAGCTTTCTTT. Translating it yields CATSEPGTGNTEAFF.

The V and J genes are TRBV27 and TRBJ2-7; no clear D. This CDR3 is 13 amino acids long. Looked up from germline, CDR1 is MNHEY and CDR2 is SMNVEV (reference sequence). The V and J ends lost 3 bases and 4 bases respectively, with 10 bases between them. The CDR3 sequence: CASSLRERYEQYF. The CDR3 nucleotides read TGTGCCAGCAGTTTGCGCGAGAGGTACGAGCAGTACTTC.

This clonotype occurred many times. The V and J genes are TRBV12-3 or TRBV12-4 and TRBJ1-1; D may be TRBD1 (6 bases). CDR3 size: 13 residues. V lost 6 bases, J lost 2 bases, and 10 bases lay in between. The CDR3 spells CASSGTSNTEAFF. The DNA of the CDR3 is TGTGCCAGCAGCGGGACATCTAACACTGAAGCTTTCTTT.

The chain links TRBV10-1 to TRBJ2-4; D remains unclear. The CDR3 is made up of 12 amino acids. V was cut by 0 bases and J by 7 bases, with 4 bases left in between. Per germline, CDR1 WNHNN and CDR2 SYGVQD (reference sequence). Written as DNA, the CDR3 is TGCGCCAGCAGTGAGTCGAATAACATTCAGTACTTC. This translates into CASSESNNIQYF.

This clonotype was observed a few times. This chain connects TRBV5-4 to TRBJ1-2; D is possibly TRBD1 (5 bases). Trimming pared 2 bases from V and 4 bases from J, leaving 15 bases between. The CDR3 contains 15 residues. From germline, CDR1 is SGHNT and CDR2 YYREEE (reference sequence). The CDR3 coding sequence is TGTGCCAGCAGCTTTGGGACTTCTAGGGGCTATGGCTACACCTTC. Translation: CASSFGTSRGYGYTF.

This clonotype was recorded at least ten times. The CDR3 protein is CASSPWRDRGRNTIYF. CDR3 nucleotides: TGTGCCAGCAGTCCTTGGCGGGACAGGGGAAGAAACACCATATATTTT. The chain recombines TRBV6-1 with TRBJ1-3, with 10 bases matching TRBD1. Germline V gives CDR1 MNHNS, CDR2 SASEGT. J was trimmed by 5 bases and V by 5 bases; bases with no gene match: 9. CDR3 length: 16 residues.

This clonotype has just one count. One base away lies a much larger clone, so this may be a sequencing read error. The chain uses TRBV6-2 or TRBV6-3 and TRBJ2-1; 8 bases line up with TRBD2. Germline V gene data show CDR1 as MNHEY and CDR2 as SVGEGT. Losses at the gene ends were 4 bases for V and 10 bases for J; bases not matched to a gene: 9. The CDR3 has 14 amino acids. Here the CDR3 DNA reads TGTGCCAGCAGTTCCCGGGAGGGCCCCAACGAGCAGTTCTTC. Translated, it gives CASSSREGPNEQFF.